This TCR beta chain was obtained from a study of control samples from healthy donors and cancer patients. The protocol was immunoSEQ multiplex PCR, while the TCRdb copy is restricted to in-frame clones and leaves out a portion. The sample lists roughly 80,000 clones, about 90% occurring once. This TCR derives from a man aged 45-60 years in good health. Sequenced: blood.

The CDR3 here is CSASMLRETQYF. The CDR3 coding sequence is TGCAGTGCTAGTATGCTCCGAGAGACCCAGTACTTC. The chain couples TRBV20-1 to TRBJ2-5; D is unclear. CDR1 DFQATT and CDR2 SNEGSKA come from the germline V gene (reference sequence). The V end lost 3 bases, the J end lost 4 bases, and 9 bases lay between the germline ends. The CDR3 spans 12 residues.